This T cell receptor (beta chain) was retrieved from a study of T cells in tumors and immune-related adverse events. The germline V gene encodes CDR1 SGHTA and CDR2 FQGNSA. With 5 bases clipped from V and 5 bases from J, the junction kept 7 bases outside the gene matches. The CDR3 has 16 residues. The protocol was immunoSEQ multiplex PCR, while the TCRdb copy is restricted to in-frame clones and leaves out a portion. The table has about 10,000 clones, 85% to 95% seen once. This TCR derives from a female donor with metastatic renal cell carcinoma. This sequence joins TRBV7-2 and TRBJ2-3; 13 bases agree with TRBD2. Specimen: lymph node tissue, collected from a patient treated with anti-PD-1 therapy. The CDR3 DNA reads TGTGCCAGCAGCCCCAGTGGACTAGCGGGAGAAGATACGCAGTATTTT. Translating it yields CASSPSGLAGEDTQYF.